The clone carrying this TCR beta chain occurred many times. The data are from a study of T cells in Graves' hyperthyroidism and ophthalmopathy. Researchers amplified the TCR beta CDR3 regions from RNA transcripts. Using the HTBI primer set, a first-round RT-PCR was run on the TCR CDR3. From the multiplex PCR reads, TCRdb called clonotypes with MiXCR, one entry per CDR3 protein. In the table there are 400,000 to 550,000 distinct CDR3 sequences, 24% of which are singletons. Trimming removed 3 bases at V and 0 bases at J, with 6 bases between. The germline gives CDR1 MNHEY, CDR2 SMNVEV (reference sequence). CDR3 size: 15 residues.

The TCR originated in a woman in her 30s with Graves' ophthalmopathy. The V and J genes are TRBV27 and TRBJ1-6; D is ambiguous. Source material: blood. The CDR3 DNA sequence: TGTGCCAGCAGTTTCCCGCCCTCCTATAATTCACCCCTCCACTTT. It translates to CASSFPPSYNSPLHF.